This T cell receptor beta chain was retrieved from a study of technical replicates of blood from four donors. Germline-derived CDR1 and CDR2 are SQVTM and ANQGSEA. The length of the CDR3 is 11 residues. V dropped 6 bases and J dropped 7 bases, with 12 bases sitting between them. This clone was counted between two and nine times. The protocol was immunoSEQ multiplex PCR, while the TCRdb copy is restricted to in-frame clones and leaves out a portion. The sample lists some 90,000 clones; 85% to 95% were seen once. The TCR originated in a human donor in good health. The V call is TRBV29-1, the J call TRBJ1-1; D might be TRBD1 (6 bases). Specimen: T cells isolated from PBMCs. In DNA form, the CDR3 reads TGCAGCGTCGGATGGACAGATGAAGCTTTCTTT. Translated: CSVGWTDEAFF.